What follows describes a single T cell receptor beta chain. Its specificity is unknown. The data stem from a study of T cell repertoires in cytomegalovirus infection. Study overall: Well-studied HLA-B-restricted CMV epitopes were used in the study alongside recently identified HLA-C-restricted ones. Public TCR beta signatures marked donors with CMV infection and the matching HLA.

TCRdb called the reads again in MiXCR, with one record for every CDR3 protein. The sample includes under 120,000 distinct CDR3 sequences, less than 55% of them seen just once. Germline V gives CDR1 SGHTA, CDR2 FQGNSA. The V end lost 4 bases, the J end lost 2 bases, and 12 bases lay between the germline ends. The CDR3 runs to 14 residues. The sequence derives from a human donor in good health (CMV status not recorded). Some clones in this sample may be carry-over from other donors' samples. The chain couples TRBV7-2 to TRBJ2-7; perhaps TRBD1 as D (6 bases). Source: CD8+ T cells from cultured PBMCs, taken from culture after CMV antigen stimulation. CDR3 in DNA: TGTGCCAGCAGCTCGACAGGATTTACCTACGAGCAGTACTTC. Protein product: CASSSTGFTYEQYF.